These 3 T cell receptor beta chains were sequenced from one sample in a study of blood T cell repertoires in COVID-19. The repertoire was sequenced with immunoSEQ multiplex PCR; TCRdb's copy has only in-frame clones and lacks some. The profile shows about 60,000 clones, about 89% of them singletons. Material: peripheral blood. These receptors came from a woman aged 55-69 years with active COVID-19.

The V gene is TRBV3-1 (or the pseudogene TRBV3-2), the J gene TRBJ1-1; TRBD1 agrees at 7 bases. In germline, CDR1 is LGHDT, CDR2 YNNKEL (reference sequence). CDR3 length equals 13 residues. The J segment lost 11 bases and the V segment lost 3 bases, leaving 9 bases of the junction unmatched. CDR3 residues: CASSHGAGTAAFF. The CDR3, as DNA: TGTGCCAGCAGCCATGGTGCCGGGACAGCGGCTTTCTTT.

The chain uses TRBV27 and TRBJ2-1; 15 bases are a match to TRBD2. The CDR3 extends over 17 amino acids. The J segment lost 9 bases and the V segment lost 6 bases, leaving 12 bases of the junction unmatched. Germline CDR1 is MNHEY and CDR2 is SMNVEV (reference sequence). In DNA form, the CDR3 reads TGTGCCAGCAGCCTCCGGACTAGCGGGGGGGTAGCGGGTGAGCAGTTCTTC. Its translation: CASSLRTSGGVAGEQFF.

The V gene is TRBV27, the J gene TRBJ1-4, with D maybe TRBD1 (5 bases). The V end was cut by 6 bases, the J end by 4 bases, with 15 bases between. Germline assignment: CDR1 MNHEY and CDR2 SMNVEV (reference sequence). This CDR3 has 15 residues. Written as DNA, the CDR3 is TGTGCCAGCAGCCGAGACAGTGTCTTTAATGAAAAACTGTTTTTT. Translating it yields CASSRDSVFNEKLFF.